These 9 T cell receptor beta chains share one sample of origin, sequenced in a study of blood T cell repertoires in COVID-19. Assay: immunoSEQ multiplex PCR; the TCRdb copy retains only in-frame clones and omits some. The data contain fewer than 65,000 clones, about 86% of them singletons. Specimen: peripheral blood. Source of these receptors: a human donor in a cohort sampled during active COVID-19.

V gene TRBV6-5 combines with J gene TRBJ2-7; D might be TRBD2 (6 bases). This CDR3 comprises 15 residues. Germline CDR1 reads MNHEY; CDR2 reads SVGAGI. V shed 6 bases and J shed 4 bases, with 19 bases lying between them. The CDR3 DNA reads TGTGCCAGCAGCGGCTGGGGGGTTCAAGCTTACGAGCAGTACTTC. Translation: CASSGWGVQAYEQYF.

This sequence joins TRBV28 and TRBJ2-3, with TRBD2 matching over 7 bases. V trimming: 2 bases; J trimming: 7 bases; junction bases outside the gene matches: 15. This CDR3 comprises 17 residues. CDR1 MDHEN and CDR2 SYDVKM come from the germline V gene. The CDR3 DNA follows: TGTGCCAGCAGTTTAAGGGTTAGCGGGTCCTCGGGGAATACGCAGTATTTT. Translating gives CASSLRVSGSSGNTQYF.

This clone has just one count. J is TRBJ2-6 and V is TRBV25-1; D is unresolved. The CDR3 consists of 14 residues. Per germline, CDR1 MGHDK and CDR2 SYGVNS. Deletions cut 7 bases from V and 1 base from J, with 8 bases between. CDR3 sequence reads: CASTSQSGANVLTF. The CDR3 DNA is TGTGCCAGCACCTCTCAGTCTGGGGCCAACGTCCTGACTTTC.

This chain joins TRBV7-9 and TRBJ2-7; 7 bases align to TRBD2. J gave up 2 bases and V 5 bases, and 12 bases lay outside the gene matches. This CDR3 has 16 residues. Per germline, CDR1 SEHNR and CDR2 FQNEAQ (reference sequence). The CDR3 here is CASSHPSQRGTYEQYF. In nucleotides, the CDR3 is TGTGCCAGCAGCCATCCCAGTCAGCGGGGCACCTACGAGCAGTACTTC.

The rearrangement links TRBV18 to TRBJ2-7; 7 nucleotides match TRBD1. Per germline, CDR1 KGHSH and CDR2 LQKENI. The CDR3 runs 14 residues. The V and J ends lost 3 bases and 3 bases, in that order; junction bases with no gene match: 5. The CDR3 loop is CASSPSTGNYEQYF. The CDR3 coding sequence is TGTGCCAGCTCACCCTCGACAGGGAACTACGAGCAGTACTTC.

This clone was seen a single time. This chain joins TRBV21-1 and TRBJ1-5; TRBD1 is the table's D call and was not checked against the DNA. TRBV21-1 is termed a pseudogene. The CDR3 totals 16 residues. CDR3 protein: CASSFRTQVHNQPQHF. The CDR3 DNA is TGTGCCAGCAGCTTCAGGACACAGGTGCACAATCAGCCCCAGCATTTT.

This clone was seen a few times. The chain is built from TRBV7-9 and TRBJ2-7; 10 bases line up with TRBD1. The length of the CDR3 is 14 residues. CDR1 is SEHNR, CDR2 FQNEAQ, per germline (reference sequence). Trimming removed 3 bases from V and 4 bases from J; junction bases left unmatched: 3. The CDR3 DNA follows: TGTGCCAGCAGCTTTGGGACAGGGGCTTACGAGCAGTACTTC. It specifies CASSFGTGAYEQYF.

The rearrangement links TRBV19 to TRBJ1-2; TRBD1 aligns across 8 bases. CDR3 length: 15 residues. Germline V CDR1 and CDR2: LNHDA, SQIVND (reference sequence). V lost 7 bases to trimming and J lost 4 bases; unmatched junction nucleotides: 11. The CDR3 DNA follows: TGTGCCAGTACTGTTGGACAGGGCTTCTTCTATGGCTACACCTTC. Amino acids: CASTVGQGFFYGYTF.

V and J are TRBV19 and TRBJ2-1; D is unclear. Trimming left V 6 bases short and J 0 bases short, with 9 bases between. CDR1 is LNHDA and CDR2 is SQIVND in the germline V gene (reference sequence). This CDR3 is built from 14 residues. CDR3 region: CASRSQSSYNEQFF. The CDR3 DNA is TGTGCCAGTAGAAGCCAAAGCTCCTACAATGAGCAGTTCTTC.